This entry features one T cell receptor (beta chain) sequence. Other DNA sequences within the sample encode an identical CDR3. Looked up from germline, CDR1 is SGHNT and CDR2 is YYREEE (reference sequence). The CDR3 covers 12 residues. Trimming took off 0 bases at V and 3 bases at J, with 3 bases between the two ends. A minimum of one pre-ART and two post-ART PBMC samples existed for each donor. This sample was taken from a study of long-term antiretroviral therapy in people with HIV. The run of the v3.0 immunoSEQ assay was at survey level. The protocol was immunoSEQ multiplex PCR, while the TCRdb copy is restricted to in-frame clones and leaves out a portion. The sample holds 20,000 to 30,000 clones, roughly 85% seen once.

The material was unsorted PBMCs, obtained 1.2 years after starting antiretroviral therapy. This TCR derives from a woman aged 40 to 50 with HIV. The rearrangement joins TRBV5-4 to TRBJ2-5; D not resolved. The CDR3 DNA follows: TGTGCCAGCAGCTTGGTTGAAGAGACCCAGTACTTC. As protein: CASSLVEETQYF.